This T cell receptor beta chain derives from a study of blood T cells in healthy people across ages. Each donor was a healthy Caucasian individual from Russia, aged roughly 6 to 95. For the second PCR, which ran for roughly 7 to 11 cycles, a sample-barcoded 5' primer and a J-beta primer mix were used. A template-switch adaptor containing 12 random nucleotides labeled each cDNA molecule. Via MiXCR, TCRdb re-called the 5' RACE reads, giving one row per CDR3 protein. Found here are about 800,000 distinct CDR3 sequences, about three fifths of them singletons; the top ten hold roughly 20%. V lost 10 bases and J lost 11; bases outside the gene matches: 10. From germline, CDR1 is MNHNS and CDR2 SASEGT. This CDR3 has 12 residues.

The chain joins TRBV6-1 to TRBJ2-1; 8 bases agree with TRBD2. Sequencing input: blood. The receptor was derived from a man aged 25 to 40 in good health. The CDR3 spells CATLTTSGKQFF. The CDR3 nucleotides are TGTGCCACCCTGACCACTAGCGGAAAGCAGTTCTTC.